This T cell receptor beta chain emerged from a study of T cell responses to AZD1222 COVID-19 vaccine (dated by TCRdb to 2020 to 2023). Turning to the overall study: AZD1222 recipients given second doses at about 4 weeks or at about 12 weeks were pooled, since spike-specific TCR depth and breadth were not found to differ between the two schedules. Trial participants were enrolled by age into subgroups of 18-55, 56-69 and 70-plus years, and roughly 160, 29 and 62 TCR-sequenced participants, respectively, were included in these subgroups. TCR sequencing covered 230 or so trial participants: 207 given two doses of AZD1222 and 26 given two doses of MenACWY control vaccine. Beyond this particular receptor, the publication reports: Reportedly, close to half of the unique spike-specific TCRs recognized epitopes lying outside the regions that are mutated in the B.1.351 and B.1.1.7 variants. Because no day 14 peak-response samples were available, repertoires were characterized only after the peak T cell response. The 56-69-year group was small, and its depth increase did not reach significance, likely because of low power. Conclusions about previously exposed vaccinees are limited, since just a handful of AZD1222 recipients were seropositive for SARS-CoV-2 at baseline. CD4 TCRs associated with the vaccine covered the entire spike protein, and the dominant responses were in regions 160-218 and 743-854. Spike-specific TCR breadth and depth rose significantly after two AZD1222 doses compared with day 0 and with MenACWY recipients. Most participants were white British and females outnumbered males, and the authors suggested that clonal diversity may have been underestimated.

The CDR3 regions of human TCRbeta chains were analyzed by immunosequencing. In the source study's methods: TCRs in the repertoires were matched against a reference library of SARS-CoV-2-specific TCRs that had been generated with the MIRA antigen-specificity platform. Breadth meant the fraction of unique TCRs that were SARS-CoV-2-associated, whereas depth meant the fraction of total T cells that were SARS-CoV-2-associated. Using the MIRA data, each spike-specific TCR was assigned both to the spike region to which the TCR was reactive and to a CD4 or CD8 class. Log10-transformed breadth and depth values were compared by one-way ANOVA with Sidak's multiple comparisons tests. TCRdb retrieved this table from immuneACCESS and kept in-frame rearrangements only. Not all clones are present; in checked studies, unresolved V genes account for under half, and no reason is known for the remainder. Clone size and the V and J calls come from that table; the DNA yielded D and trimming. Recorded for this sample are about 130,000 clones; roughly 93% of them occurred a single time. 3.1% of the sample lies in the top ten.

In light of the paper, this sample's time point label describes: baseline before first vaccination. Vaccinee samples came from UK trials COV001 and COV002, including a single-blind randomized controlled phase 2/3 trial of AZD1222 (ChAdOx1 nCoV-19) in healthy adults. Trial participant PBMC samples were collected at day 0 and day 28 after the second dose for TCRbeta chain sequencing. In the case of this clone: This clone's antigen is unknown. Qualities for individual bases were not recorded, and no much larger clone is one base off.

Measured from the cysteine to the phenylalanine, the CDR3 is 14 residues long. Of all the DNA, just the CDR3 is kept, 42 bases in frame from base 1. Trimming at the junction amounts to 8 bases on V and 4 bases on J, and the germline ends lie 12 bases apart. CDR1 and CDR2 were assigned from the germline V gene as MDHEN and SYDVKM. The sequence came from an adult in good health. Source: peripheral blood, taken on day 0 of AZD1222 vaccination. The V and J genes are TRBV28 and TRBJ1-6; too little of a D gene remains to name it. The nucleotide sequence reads TGTGCCAGCGATCCCTCGGGTTATAATTCACCCCTCCACTTT. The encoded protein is CASDPSGYNSPLHF.